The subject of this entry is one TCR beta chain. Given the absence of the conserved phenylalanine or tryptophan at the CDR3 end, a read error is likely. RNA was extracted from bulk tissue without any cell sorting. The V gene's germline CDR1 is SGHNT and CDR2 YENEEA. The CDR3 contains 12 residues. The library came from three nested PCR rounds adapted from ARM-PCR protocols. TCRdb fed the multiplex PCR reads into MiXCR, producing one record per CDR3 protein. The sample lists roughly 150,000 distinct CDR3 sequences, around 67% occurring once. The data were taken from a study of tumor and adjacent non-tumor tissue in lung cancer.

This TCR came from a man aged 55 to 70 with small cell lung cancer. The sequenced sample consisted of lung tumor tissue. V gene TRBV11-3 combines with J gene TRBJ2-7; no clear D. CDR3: CASSIEPREQYL. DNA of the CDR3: TGTGCCAGCAGCATAGAGCCTAGGGAGCAGTACTTA.